Shown below are 25 T cell receptor beta chains from a single sample sequenced in a study of cytomegalovirus exposure and HLA in healthy donors. The primer mix had 60 Vbeta and 13 Jbeta primers. The method was immunoSEQ multiplex PCR; TCRdb's version includes in-frame clones alone and lacks a portion of them. The repertoire holds 150,000 to 200,000 clones, with 65% to 85% as singletons. Sequencing was performed on PBMCs. The receptors derive from a male donor in good health and CMV-seropositive.

V gene TRBV27 combines with J gene TRBJ1-4, with 10 bases that match TRBD1. The CDR3 loop spans 17 amino acids. Germline V lookup: CDR1 MNHEY, CDR2 SMNVEV (reference sequence). V shed 2 bases and J 3 bases; nucleotides not matched to a gene: 6. In DNA form, the CDR3 reads TGTGCCAGCAGTTTAAGAGGGACAGGGGAACCTAATGAAAAACTGTTTTTT. This encodes CASSLRGTGEPNEKLFF.

The chain joins TRBV6-1 to TRBJ2-5; 7 bases agree with TRBD1. The V segment lost 4 bases and the J segment 4 bases; nucleotides outside the gene matches: 12. Germline values: CDR1 MNHNS, CDR2 SASEGT. The CDR3 is 16 amino acids. The CDR3 here is CASSVDRPVLSETQYF. The CDR3 nucleotides read TGTGCCAGCAGTGTGGACAGGCCCGTTTTGTCAGAGACCCAGTACTTC.

This clone has at least ten counts. The chain employs TRBV7-9 and TRBJ1-1; D unclear. The length of the CDR3 is 15 residues. CDR1 and CDR2 (germline): SEHNR, FQNEAQ (reference sequence). V was clipped by 2 bases and J by 5 bases, with 15 bases between them. CDR3 loop: CASSLPNRVSTEAFF. The DNA of the CDR3 is TGTGCCAGCAGCTTACCGAATCGGGTCTCGACTGAAGCTTTCTTT.

This clone was seen a few times. This rearrangement joins TRBV4-1 to TRBJ2-6; possible D gene TRBD2, 5 bases. The V gene lost 1 base and the J gene lost 1 base, with 8 bases spanning the gap. The CDR3 extends over 16 amino acids. The germline CDR1 and CDR2 sequences are MGHRA and YSYEKL. CDR3 coding DNA: TGCGCCAGCAGCCAAGTGGCGGGTTCTGGGGCCAACGTCCTGACTTTC. It encodes CASSQVAGSGANVLTF.

The genes are TRBV13 and TRBJ2-1; 8 bases are shared with TRBD2. V gave up 5 bases and J gave up 4 bases; unmatched junction bases: 7. The germline gives CDR1 PRHDT, CDR2 FYEKMQ (reference sequence). The CDR3 runs to 15 residues. CDR3 nucleotides: TGTGCCAGCAGCCCGGGACTAGGGGTATACAATGAGCAGTTCTTC. This gives the protein CASSPGLGVYNEQFF.

This chain links TRBV5-4 with TRBJ2-7, with D possibly TRBD1 on 5 matching bases. The germline CDR1 and CDR2 sequences are SGHNT and YYREEE (reference sequence). V was cut by 9 bases and J by 1 base, with 17 bases left in between. The CDR3 has 14 residues. DNA of the CDR3: TGTGCCACAGCCAGGCCGGACAAGTCCTACGAGCAGTACTTC. It translates to CATARPDKSYEQYF.

Comments on this clone: The junction and the germline gene differ at one end; a read error may be behind it. The chain has TRBV7-9 and TRBJ2-2; D unclear. Germline-derived CDR1 and CDR2 are SEHNR and FQNEAQ (reference sequence). The CDR3 runs to 12 residues. The CDR3 sequence is CSSSPAPPRLFF. CDR3 sequence (DNA): TGTTCCAGCAGCCCTGCCCCGCCGAGGCTGTTTTTT.

CDR3 loop: CASSSGGPSTDTQYF. CDR3 bases: TGTGCCAGCAGCTCGGGAGGCCCAAGCACAGATACGCAGTATTTT. The chain has TRBV5-4 and TRBJ2-3, with 7 nucleotides matching TRBD2. The J segment lost 0 bases and the V segment lost 3 bases, leaving 4 bases of the junction unmatched. The CDR3 consists of 15 residues. Per germline, CDR1 SGHNT and CDR2 YYREEE (reference sequence).

J is TRBJ2-7 and V is TRBV6-5; D uncertain. Trimming pared 2 bases from V and 2 bases from J, leaving 10 bases between. Germline values: CDR1 MNHEY, CDR2 SVGAGI. This CDR3 is built from 14 residues. The CDR3 nucleotides are TGTGCCAGCAGTTACCTTAAGCCGGCCTACGAGCAGTACTTC. It codes for CASSYLKPAYEQYF.

The table lists this clone with a few counts. V and J are TRBV6-6 and TRBJ2-5, with TRBD1 as a possible D gene (5 bases). CDR3 length: 14 residues. The V gene lost 0 bases and the J gene lost 7 bases, with 12 bases spanning the gap. From germline, CDR1 is MNHNY and CDR2 SVGAGI (reference sequence). The CDR3 spells CASSYSTRQGTQYF. Written as DNA, the CDR3 is TGTGCCAGCAGTTACTCCACCCGTCAGGGGACCCAGTACTTC.

The chain links TRBV19 to TRBJ1-4; 10 bases match TRBD1. The length of the CDR3 is 14 residues. V shed 6 bases, J shed 2 bases, and the junction held 0 bases outside the gene matches. Germline V gene sequence: CDR1 LNHDA, CDR2 SQIVND (reference sequence). The CDR3 DNA reads TGTGCCAGTAGGGACAGGGGGACTAATGAAAAACTGTTTTTT. Amino acids: CASRDRGTNEKLFF.

The J gene is TRBJ2-7, the V gene TRBV2, with D tentatively TRBD2 (7 bases). The CDR3 totals 14 residues. Germline CDR1 and CDR2: SNHLY and FYNNEI. The V end was cut by 6 bases, the J end by 8 bases, with 20 bases between. The CDR3 DNA is TGTGCCAGCAGGGGAGGGACACCCCTCTCCCAGCAGTACTTC. It is translated as CASRGGTPLSQQYF.

The CDR3 reads CASSPRPRGKAYEQYF. The CDR3 DNA follows: TGCGCCAGCAGCCCGCGACCCAGGGGTAAAGCCTACGAGCAGTACTTC. The chain uses TRBV5-1 and TRBJ2-7; D might be TRBD1 (6 bases). The V end was cut by 4 bases, the J end by 2 bases, with 19 bases between. Germline CDR1 reads SGHRS; CDR2 reads YFSETQ. The CDR3 sequence is 16 residues long. Using reference TRBV5-1 and TRBJ2-7 for the parts outside the CDR3, the full variable domain is KAGVTQTPRYLIKTRGQQVTLSCSPISGHRSVSWYQQTPGQGLQFLFEYFSETQRNKGNFPGRFSGRQFSNSRSEMNVSTLELGDSALYLCASSPRPRGKAYEQYFGPGTRLTVT.

There are a few counts of this clone. The chain recombines TRBV7-3 with TRBJ1-5, with D unclear. Per the germline V gene, CDR1 is SGHTA and CDR2 is FQGTGA. This CDR3 comprises 14 residues. Trimming cost V 4 bases and J 5 bases, with 12 bases left between them. The CDR3 DNA follows: TGTGCCAGCAGCTCCGGAGGGATTGATCAGCCCCAGCATTTT. Its translation: CASSSGGIDQPQHF.

CDR3 in amino acids: CASSLEGGRTTNNEKLFF. CDR3 nucleotide sequence: TGTGCCAGCAGTTTAGAGGGGGGGCGGACGACTAACAATGAAAAACTGTTTTTT. V and J are TRBV27 and TRBJ1-4; D possibly corresponds to TRBD1 (6 bases). The germline CDR1 and CDR2 sequences are MNHEY and SMNVEV (reference sequence). Trimming shortened V by 2 bases and J by 5 bases, and 21 bases separated the two germline ends. This CDR3 has 18 residues.

The chain links TRBV14 to TRBJ1-3; no reliable D call. The V and J ends lost 1 base and 4 bases respectively, with 5 bases between them. The V gene's germline CDR1 is SGHDN and CDR2 FVKESK. The CDR3 runs 13 residues. The CDR3 loop is CASSQGGGNTIYF. CDR3 DNA: TGTGCCAGCAGCCAAGGTGGCGGAAACACCATATATTTT.

V usage is TRBV11-3 and J usage is TRBJ1-1; D is perhaps TRBD1 (5 bases). CDR3 length: 15 residues. Germline V lookup: CDR1 SGHNT, CDR2 YENEEA. Trimming removed 7 bases at V and 1 base at J, with 16 bases between. The CDR3 spells CASTLGAQPNTEAFF. The CDR3 DNA follows: TGTGCCAGCACCCTAGGGGCCCAGCCGAACACTGAAGCTTTCTTT.

The chain has TRBV30 and TRBJ1-6; maybe TRBD1 (6 bases). The germline gives CDR1 GTSNPN, CDR2 SVGIG (reference sequence). Trimming removed 8 bases at V and 14 bases at J, with 28 bases between. This CDR3 has 15 residues. CDR3 region: CAGTWGPAYNSALHF. For the CDR3, the DNA is TGTGCCGGGACTTGGGGGCCTGCTTATAATTCGGCCCTCCACTTT.

The chain combines TRBV7-8 with TRBJ2-3, with TRBD2 matching over 12 bases. The CDR3 runs to 16 residues. Germline V CDR1 and CDR2: SGHVS, FQNEAQ. V shed 5 bases and J 1 base; nucleotides not matched to a gene: 4. The CDR3 reads CASSPLAGGRTDTQYF. Here the CDR3 DNA reads TGTGCCAGCAGCCCACTAGCGGGAGGACGCACAGATACGCAGTATTTT.

J is TRBJ2-1 and V is TRBV4-3, with D perhaps TRBD1 (5 bases). From germline, CDR1 is LGHNA and CDR2 YSLEER. The CDR3 loop spans 16 amino acids. The V end was cut by 0 bases, the J end by 7 bases, with 16 bases between. The CDR3 loop reads CASSQDRFQGRNEQFF. CDR3 sequence (DNA): TGCGCCAGCAGCCAAGACCGTTTCCAGGGAAGGAATGAGCAGTTCTTC.

This rearrangement joins TRBV5-6 to TRBJ2-3; TRBD2 agrees at 14 bases. CDR3 size: 17 residues. Germline trimming cut 4 bases from V and 2 bases from J; bases unmatched to any gene: 6. Germline CDR1 is SGHDT and CDR2 is YYEEEE. CDR3 sequence (DNA): TGTGCCAGCAGCAAAGGACTAGCGGGGGGCTACACAGATACGCAGTATTTT. It encodes CASSKGLAGGYTDTQYF. The whole variable domain, filled in from reference TRBV5-6 and TRBJ2-3, reads DAGVTQSPTHLIKTRGQQVTLRCSPKSGHDTVSWYQQALGQGPQFIFQYYEEEERQRGNFPDRFSGHQFPNYSSELNVNALLLGDSALYLCASSKGLAGGYTDTQYFGPGTRLTVL.

The chain recombines TRBV5-4 with TRBJ1-2; D may be TRBD1 (6 bases). This CDR3 is built from 16 residues. V shed 5 bases and J shed 3 bases, with 20 bases lying between them. Germline lookup yields CDR1 SGHNT and CDR2 YYREEE (reference sequence). CDR3 residues: CASRPLGRGADYGYTF. CDR3 DNA: TGTGCCAGCAGACCCTTGGGTCGGGGGGCGGACTATGGCTACACCTTC.

CDR3 in amino acids: CAWSISSGRTDTQYF. The CDR3 DNA sequence: TGTGCCTGGAGCATTTCTAGCGGGAGAACAGATACGCAGTATTTT. The rearrangement joins TRBV30 to TRBJ2-3; 10 bases align to TRBD2. Germline-derived CDR1 and CDR2 are GTSNPN and SVGIG (reference sequence). Trimming took 3 bases from V and 3 from J; bases not matched to a gene: 6. The CDR3 length is 15 residues.

The rearrangement uses TRBV5-4 and TRBJ2-1, with 14 bases fitting TRBD2. Germline CDR1 is SGHNT and CDR2 is YYREEE (reference sequence). The V gene end was trimmed by 0 bases and the J gene end by 6 bases; junction bases not matched to a gene: 5. This CDR3 spans 17 amino acids. The CDR3: CASSLARLAGGPNEQFF. The CDR3 DNA follows: TGTGCCAGCAGCTTGGCCCGACTAGCGGGAGGGCCCAATGAGCAGTTCTTC.

The V and J genes are TRBV12-1 and TRBJ2-5; the listed D gene, TRBD2, was not tested against the DNA. The J call may be faulty, since TRBJ2-7 better matches the DNA end. TRBV12-1 is listed as a pseudogene. This CDR3 spans 15 amino acids. CDR3 DNA: TGTGCCAATCTACTCCGGGGAGCTAACACCTACGAGCAGTACTTC. Amino acids: CANLLRGANTYEQYF.